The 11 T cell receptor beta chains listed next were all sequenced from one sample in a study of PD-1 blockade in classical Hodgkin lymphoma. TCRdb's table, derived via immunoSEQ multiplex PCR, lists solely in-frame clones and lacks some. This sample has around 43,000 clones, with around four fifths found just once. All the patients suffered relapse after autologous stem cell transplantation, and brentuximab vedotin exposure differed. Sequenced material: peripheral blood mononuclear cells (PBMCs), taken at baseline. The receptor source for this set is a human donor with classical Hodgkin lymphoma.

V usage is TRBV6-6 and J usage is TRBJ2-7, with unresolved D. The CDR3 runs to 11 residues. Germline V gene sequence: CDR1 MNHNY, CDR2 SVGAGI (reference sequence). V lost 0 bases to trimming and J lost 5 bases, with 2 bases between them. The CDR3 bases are TGTGCCAGCAGTTACTCAAACGAGCAGTACTTC. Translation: CASSYSNEQYF.

This CDR3 is CASTLGLAGIVGQYF. The CDR3 bases are TGTGCCAGCACCCTAGGGCTAGCGGGGATAGTTGGGCAGTACTTC. The gene calls are TRBV2 and TRBJ2-7; 9 nucleotides agree with TRBD2. The V segment lost 7 bases and the J segment 9 bases; nucleotides outside the gene matches: 16. The V gene's germline CDR1 is SNHLY and CDR2 FYNNEI. The CDR3 spans 15 residues.

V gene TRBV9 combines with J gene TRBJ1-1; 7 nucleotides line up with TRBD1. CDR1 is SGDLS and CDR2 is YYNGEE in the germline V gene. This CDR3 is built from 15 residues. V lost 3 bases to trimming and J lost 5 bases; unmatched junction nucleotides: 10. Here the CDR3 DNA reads TGTGCCAGCAGCGATCGTAGGACAGGCGGGACTGAAGCTTTCTTT. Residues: CASSDRRTGGTEAFF.

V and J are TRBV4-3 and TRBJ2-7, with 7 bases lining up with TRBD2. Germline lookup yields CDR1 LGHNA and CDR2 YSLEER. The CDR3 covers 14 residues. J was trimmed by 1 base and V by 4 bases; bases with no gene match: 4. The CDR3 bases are TGCGCCAGCAGCCCTGGACTAGGGTCCTACGAGCAGTACTTC. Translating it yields CASSPGLGSYEQYF.

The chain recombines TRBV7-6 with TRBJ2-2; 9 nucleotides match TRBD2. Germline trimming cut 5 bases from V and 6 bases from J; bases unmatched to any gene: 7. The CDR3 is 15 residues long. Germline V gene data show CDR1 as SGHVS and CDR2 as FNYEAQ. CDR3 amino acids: CASSQTRGGAGELFF. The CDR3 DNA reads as TGTGCCAGCAGCCAGACTCGCGGGGGGGCCGGGGAGCTGTTTTTT.

CDR3 coding DNA: TGTGCCAGCAGTCCACCGTCGGGACTAGTTAACAATGAGCAGTTCTTC. Its protein is CASSPPSGLVNNEQFF. The chain has TRBV27 and TRBJ2-1; 8 bases match TRBD2. V shed 5 bases and J 5 bases; nucleotides not matched to a gene: 11. CDR3 size: 16 residues. Germline-derived CDR1 and CDR2 are MNHEY and SMNVEV (reference sequence).

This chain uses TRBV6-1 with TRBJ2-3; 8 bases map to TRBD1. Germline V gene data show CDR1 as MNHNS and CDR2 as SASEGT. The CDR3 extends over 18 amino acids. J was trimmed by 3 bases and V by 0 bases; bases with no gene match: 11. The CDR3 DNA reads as TGTGCCAGCAGTGAAGCGCGGAGGCAGGGGGCTTTAACAGATACGCAGTATTTT. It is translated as CASSEARRQGALTDTQYF.

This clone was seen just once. CDR3 in amino acids: CASSSRWPSYNEQFF. The DNA of the CDR3 is TGTGCCAGCAGCTCGCGGTGGCCCTCCTACAATGAGCAGTTCTTC. The V and J genes are TRBV7-9 and TRBJ2-1; no clear D gene. Germline CDR1 SEHNR, CDR2 FQNEAQ (reference sequence). V gave up 4 bases and J gave up 0 bases, with 10 bases separating them. The CDR3 runs to 15 residues.

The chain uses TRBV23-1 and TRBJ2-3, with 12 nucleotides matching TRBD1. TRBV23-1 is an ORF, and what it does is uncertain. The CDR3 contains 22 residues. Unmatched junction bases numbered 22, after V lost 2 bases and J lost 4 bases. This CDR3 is CASSQPPPDLVGQGANADTQYF. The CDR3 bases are TGCGCCAGCAGTCAACCCCCCCCGGATTTGGTGGGACAGGGGGCTAACGCAGATACGCAGTATTTT.

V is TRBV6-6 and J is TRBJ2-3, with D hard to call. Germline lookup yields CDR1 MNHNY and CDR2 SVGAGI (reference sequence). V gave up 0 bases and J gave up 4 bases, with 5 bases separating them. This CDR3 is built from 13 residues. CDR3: CASSYSPPDTQYF. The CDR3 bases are TGTGCCAGCAGTTACTCCCCCCCAGATACGCAGTATTTT.

The CDR3 coding sequence is TGTGCCAGCAGTCCCGGGGTGAACACTGAAGCTTTCTTT. This gives the protein CASSPGVNTEAFF. The V and J genes are TRBV6-5 and TRBJ1-1; D not resolved. CDR3 length: 13 amino acids. Trimming left V 5 bases short and J 0 bases short, with 7 bases between. Per the germline V gene, CDR1 is MNHEY and CDR2 is SVGAGI.